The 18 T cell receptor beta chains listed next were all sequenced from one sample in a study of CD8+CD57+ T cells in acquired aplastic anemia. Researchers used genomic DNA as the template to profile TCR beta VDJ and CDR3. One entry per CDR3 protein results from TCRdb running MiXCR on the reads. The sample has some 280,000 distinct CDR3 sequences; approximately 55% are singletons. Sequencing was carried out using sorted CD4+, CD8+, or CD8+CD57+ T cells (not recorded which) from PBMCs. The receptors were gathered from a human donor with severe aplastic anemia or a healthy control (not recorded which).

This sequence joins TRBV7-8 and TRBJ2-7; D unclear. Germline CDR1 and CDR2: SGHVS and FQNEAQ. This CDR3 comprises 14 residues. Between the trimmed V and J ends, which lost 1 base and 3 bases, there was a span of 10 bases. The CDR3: CASSLVGRYYEQYF. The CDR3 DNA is TGTGCCAGCAGCTTAGTAGGCCGGTACTACGAGCAGTACTTC. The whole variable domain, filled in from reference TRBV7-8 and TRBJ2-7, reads GAGVSQSPRYKVAKRGQDVALRCDPISGHVSLFWYQQALGQGPEFLTYFQNEAQLDKSGLPSDRFFAERPEGSVSTLKIQRTQQEDSAVYLCASSLVGRYYEQYFGPGTRLTVT.

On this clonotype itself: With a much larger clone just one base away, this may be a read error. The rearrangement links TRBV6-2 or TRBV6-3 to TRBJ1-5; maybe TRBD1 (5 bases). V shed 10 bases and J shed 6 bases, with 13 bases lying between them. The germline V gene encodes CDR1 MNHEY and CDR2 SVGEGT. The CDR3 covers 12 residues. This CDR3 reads CATSPGFQPQHF. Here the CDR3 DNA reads TGTGCCACCAGCCCAGGGTTTCAGCCCCAGCATTTT.

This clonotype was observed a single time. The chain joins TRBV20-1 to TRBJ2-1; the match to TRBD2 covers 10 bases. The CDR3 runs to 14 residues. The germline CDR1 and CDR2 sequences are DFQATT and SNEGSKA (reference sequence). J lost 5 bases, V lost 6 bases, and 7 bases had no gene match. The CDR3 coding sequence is TGCAGTGCCCTACTAGCGGGAAGAGACAATGAGCAGTTCTTC. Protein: CSALLAGRDNEQFF.

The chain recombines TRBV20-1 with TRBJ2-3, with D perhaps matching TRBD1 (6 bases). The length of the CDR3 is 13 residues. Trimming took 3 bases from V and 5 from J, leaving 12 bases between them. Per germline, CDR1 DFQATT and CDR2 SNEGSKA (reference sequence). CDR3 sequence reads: CSARGRGKDTQYF. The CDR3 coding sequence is TGCAGTGCTAGGGGCAGGGGAAAAGATACGCAGTATTTT.

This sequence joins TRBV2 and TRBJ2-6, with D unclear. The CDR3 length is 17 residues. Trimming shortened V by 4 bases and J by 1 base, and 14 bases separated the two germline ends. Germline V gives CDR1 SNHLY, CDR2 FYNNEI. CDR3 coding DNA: TGTGCCAGCAGTGGGCAGGCACACCAGTCTGGGGCCAACGTCCTGACTTTC. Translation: CASSGQAHQSGANVLTF.

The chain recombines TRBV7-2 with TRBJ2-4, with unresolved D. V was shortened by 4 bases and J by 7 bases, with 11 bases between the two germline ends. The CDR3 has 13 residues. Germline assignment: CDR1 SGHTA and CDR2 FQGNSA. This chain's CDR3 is CASSSIGRNIQYF. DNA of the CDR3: TGTGCCAGCAGCTCCATCGGACGCAACATTCAGTACTTC.

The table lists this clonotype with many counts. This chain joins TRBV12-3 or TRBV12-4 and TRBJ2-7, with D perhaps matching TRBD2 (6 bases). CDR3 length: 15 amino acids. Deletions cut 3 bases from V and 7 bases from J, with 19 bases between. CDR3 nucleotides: TGTGCCAGCAGTTTCCTAAAGGGGAGGTTGGGGGAGCAGTACTTC. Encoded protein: CASSFLKGRLGEQYF.

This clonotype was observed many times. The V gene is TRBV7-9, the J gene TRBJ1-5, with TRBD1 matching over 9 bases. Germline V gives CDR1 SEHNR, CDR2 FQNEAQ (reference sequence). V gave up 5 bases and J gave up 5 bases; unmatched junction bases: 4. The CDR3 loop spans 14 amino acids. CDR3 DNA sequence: TGTGCCAGCAGCCGGACAGGGGCGGATCAGCCCCAGCATTTT. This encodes CASSRTGADQPQHF.

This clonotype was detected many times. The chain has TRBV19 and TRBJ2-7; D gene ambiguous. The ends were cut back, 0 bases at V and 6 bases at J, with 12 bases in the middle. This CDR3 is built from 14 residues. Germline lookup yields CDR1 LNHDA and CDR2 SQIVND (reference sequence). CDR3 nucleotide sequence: TGTGCCAGTAGTATAGAATTAAGGGATTTCGAGCAGTACTTC. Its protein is CASSIELRDFEQYF.

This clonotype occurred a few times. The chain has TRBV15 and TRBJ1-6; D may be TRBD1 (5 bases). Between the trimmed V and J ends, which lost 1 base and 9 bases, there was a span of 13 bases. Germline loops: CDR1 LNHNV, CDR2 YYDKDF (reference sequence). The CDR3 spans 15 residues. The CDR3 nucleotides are TGTGCCACCAGCAGAGTCAGCGAGGGGAGTTCACCCCTCCACTTT. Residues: CATSRVSEGSSPLHF.

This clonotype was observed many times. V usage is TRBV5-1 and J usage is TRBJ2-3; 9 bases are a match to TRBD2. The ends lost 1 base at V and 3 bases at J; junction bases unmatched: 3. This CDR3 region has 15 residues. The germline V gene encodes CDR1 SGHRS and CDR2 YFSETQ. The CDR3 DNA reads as TGCGCCAGCAGCTTGCGTGGACTAGCGACAGATACGCAGTATTTT. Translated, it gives CASSLRGLATDTQYF.

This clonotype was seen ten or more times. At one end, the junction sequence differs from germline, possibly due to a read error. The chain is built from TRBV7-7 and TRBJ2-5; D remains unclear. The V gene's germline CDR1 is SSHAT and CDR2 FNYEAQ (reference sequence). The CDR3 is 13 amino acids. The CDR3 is CASSVTLEETQYF. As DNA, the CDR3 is TGTGCTAGCAGCGTGACCCTAGAGGAGACCCAGTACTTC.

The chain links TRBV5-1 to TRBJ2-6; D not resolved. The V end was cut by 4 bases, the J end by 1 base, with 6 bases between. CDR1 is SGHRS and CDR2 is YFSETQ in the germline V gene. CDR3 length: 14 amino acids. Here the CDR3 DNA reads TGCGCCAGCAGCGTCTTTTCTGGGGCCAACGTCCTGACTTTC. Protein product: CASSVFSGANVLTF.

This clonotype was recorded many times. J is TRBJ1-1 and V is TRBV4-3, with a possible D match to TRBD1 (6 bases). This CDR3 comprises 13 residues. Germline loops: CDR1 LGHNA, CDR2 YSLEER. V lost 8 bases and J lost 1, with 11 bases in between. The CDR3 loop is CASRTTGNTEAFF. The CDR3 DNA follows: TGCGCCAGCCGTACGACAGGGAACACTGAAGCTTTCTTT.

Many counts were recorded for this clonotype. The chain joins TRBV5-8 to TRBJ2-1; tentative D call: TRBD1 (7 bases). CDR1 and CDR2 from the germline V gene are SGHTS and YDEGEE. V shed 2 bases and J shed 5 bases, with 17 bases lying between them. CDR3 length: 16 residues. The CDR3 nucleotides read TGTGCCAGCAGCTTCGGGGGACAGACCCTACACAATGAGCAGTTCTTC. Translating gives CASSFGGQTLHNEQFF.

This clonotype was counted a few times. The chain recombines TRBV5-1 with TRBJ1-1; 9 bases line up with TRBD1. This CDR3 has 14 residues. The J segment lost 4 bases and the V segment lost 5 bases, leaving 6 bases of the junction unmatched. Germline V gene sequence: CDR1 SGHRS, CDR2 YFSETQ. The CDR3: CASRVTGGPTEAFF. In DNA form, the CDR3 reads TGCGCCAGCAGGGTCACAGGGGGCCCCACTGAAGCTTTCTTT.

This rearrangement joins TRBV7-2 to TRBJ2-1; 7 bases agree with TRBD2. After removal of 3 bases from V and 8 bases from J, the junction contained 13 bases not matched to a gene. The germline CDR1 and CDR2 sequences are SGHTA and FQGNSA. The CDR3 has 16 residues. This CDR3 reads CASSFSGGVSYDEQFF. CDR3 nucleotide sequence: TGTGCCAGCAGCTTCTCGGGGGGTGTGTCTTACGATGAGCAGTTCTTC.

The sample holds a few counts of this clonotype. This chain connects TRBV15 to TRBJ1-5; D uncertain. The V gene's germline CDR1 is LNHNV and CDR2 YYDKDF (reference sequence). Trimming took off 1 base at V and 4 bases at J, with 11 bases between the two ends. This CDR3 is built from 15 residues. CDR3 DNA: TGTGCCACCAGCAGAGGCGAACTTATGAATCAGCCCCAGCATTTT. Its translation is CATSRGELMNQPQHF.